This TCR beta chain emerged from a study of control samples from healthy donors and cancer patients. This clone occurred a few times. Produced via immunoSEQ multiplex PCR; TCRdb's table is partial and in-frame only. The sample shows about 150,000 clones, roughly 93% of them seen only once. The receptor was isolated from a man aged 50-59 years in good health. The sample taken for sequencing was blood.

The CDR3 is CASSPTSSTDTQYF. For the CDR3, the DNA is TGTGCCAGCTCACCGACGTCTAGCACAGATACGCAGTATTTT. The rearrangement links TRBV18 to TRBJ2-3; D ambiguous. The V gene's germline CDR1 is KGHSH and CDR2 LQKENI. This CDR3 is built from 14 residues. Trimming stripped 3 bases from V and 0 bases from J, with 7 bases between.